The source of this T cell receptor (beta chain) is a study of CD8 T cells in Susac syndrome. TEMRA cells underwent FACS enrichment and CD8+ and CD4+ T cells underwent negative isolation. This CDR3 contains 14 residues. After removal of 2 bases from V and 7 bases from J, the junction contained 5 bases not matched to a gene. The RNA, about 0.5 to 1 ug, was put through reverse transcription using random hexamers. Amplification of TCR beta CDR3 by immunoSEQ multiplex PCR spanned 54 Vbeta and 13 Jbeta. TCRdb passed the immunoSEQ multiplex PCR reads through MiXCR, listing each CDR3 protein once. The data hold around 270,000 distinct CDR3 sequences, with 89% observed a single time.

The gene calls are TRBV12-3 or TRBV12-4 and TRBJ1-2; 9 nucleotides line up with TRBD1. The specimen was CD8+ T cells from PBMCs. The TCR originated in a human donor with multiple sclerosis. CDR3 region: CASSLTGTGSGYTF. In nucleotides, the CDR3 is TGTGCCAGCAGTTTAACCGGGACAGGGAGTGGCTACACCTTC.